The clone carrying this T cell receptor (beta chain) was seen at least ten times. The sample originates from a study of T-cell reconstitution after alpha-beta-depleted transplantation in children. Preparation of the TCRbeta library was carried out with unique molecular identifiers. TCRdb recomputed calls from the PCR reads with MiXCR, one row per CDR3 protein. The sample contains hundreds of thousands of distinct CDR3 sequences, roughly a tenth of which appear only once. The TCR sequence derives from a child aged 2-15 years with inherited bone marrow failure, due to receive a stem cell transplant. The sequenced sample was PBMCs, obtained before TCRalphabeta/CD19-depleted stem cell transplant.

CDR3 nucleotides: TGCAGCGTTCTAGGGATCAGGGGCCGTTTCTACGAGCAGTACTTC. Its protein is CSVLGIRGRFYEQYF. The V gene is TRBV29-1, the J gene TRBJ2-7; D is possibly TRBD1 (6 bases). This CDR3 comprises 15 residues. Trimming took 5 bases from V and 3 from J, leaving 20 bases between them. From germline, CDR1 is SQVTM and CDR2 ANQGSEA.